This entry lists 21 T cell receptor beta chains sequenced from one sample in a study of T cells expressing NK-cell markers. One entry per CDR3 protein, without DNA, is what TCRdb gives after re-calling the 5' RACE reads. Its listing shows 550,000 to 600,000 distinct CDR3 sequences. The sample consisted of blood T cells: a sorted CD56 or NKG2C T cell subset, CD4+ or CD8+ T cells, or bulk PBMC T cells (not recorded which). The receptors were sampled from a man in his late teens or twenties in good health.

The chain recombines TRBV20-1 with TRBJ2-1. The germline gives CDR1 DFQATT, CDR2 SNEGSKA (reference sequence). There are 16 residues in the CDR3. CDR3 sequence reads: CSARSQTHFVYNEQFF.

The J gene is TRBJ2-3, the V gene TRBV4-1; checking the TCRdb D call of TRBD1 is not possible without DNA. The CDR3 length is 16 residues. CDR1 and CDR2 (germline): MGHRA, YSYEKL. CDR3 in amino acids: CASSQARDRALNTQYF.

The CDR3 region is CASSQGRGSEAFF. The chain recombines TRBV4-3 with TRBJ1-1; the TCRdb D gene call, TRBD1, has no DNA to confirm it. The CDR3 sequence is 13 residues long. Germline V gives CDR1 LGHNA, CDR2 YSLEER.

The chain has TRBV11-3 and TRBJ2-1; TCRdb designates TRBD1, a call that cannot be tested without DNA. Looked up from germline, CDR1 is SGHNT and CDR2 is YENEEA. CDR3 length equals 16 residues. Here the CDR3 reads CASSPQVRVQGNEQFF.

The chain joins TRBV10-3 to TRBJ2-7; the D call from TCRdb, TRBD1, cannot be confirmed without DNA. The germline gives CDR1 ENHRY, CDR2 SYGVKD. The CDR3 runs to 15 residues. The CDR3 spells CAISERMGVGDEQYF.

This rearrangement joins TRBV25-1 to TRBJ2-1; with no DNA, the TCRdb D assignment of TRBD1 cannot be verified. This CDR3 is 14 amino acids long. CDR1 and CDR2 (germline): MGHDK, SYGVNS. The CDR3 sequence: CASTRSGGRNEQFF.

The V and J genes are TRBV12-3 or TRBV12-4 and TRBJ2-1; TCRdb reports TRBD2, a call that lacks DNA to check it against. The CDR3 runs 16 residues. CDR3: CASSLVKGLFYNEQFF.

This rearrangement joins TRBV7-6 to TRBJ1-1. Germline V gives CDR1 SGHVS, CDR2 FNYEAQ. This CDR3 has 16 amino acids. CDR3 region: CASSLLTETFNTEAFF.

CDR3 sequence: CASSLQGTQHSNQPQHF. The V call is TRBV27, the J call TRBJ1-5; as DNA is missing, the TRBD1 call by TCRdb cannot be tested. CDR3 length: 17 amino acids. CDR1 is MNHEY and CDR2 is SMNVEV in the germline V gene (reference sequence).

This chain connects TRBV14 to TRBJ2-2; checking the TCRdb D call of TRBD1 is not possible without DNA. From germline, CDR1 is SGHDN and CDR2 FVKESK. This CDR3 has 15 residues. The CDR3 reads CASSPIFRGDGELFF.

The V and J genes are TRBV5-1 and TRBJ2-1. Per the germline V gene, CDR1 is SGHRS and CDR2 is YFSETQ. This CDR3 has 15 residues. The CDR3 sequence: CASRGLSSSYNEQFF.

The gene calls are TRBV12-3 or TRBV12-4 and TRBJ2-5; TCRdb's assignment of TRBD1 cannot be checked, as there is no DNA. This CDR3 contains 15 residues. The CDR3 protein is CASSFTRTGGETQYF.

The rearrangement links TRBV6-1 to TRBJ1-5. Germline-derived CDR1 and CDR2 are MNHNS and SASEGT. The CDR3 consists of 12 residues. This CDR3 is CASSEGRQPQHF.

The chain is built from TRBV28 and TRBJ2-1; the TRBD2 assignment by TCRdb is unverifiable without DNA. Germline values: CDR1 MDHEN, CDR2 SYDVKM. This CDR3 spans 17 amino acids. The CDR3 sequence is CASSLQTSRLSYNEQFF. Full variable domain (rest looked up from reference TRBV28 and TRBJ2-1): DVKVTQSSRYLVKRTGEKVFLECVQDMDHENMFWYRQDPGLGLRLIYFSYDVKMKEKGDIPEGYSVSREKKERFSLILESASTNQTSMYLCASSLQTSRLSYNEQFFGPGTRLTVL.

V gene TRBV7-2 combines with J gene TRBJ1-2; TCRdb's D call of TRBD1 is untestable without DNA. CDR1 is SGHTA, CDR2 FQGNSA, per germline. This CDR3 comprises 14 residues. CDR3: CASSLETPGYGYTF.

CDR3 residues: CASSPRLAGYEQFF. The V and J genes are TRBV7-9 and TRBJ2-1; absent DNA, TCRdb's TRBD2 call cannot be checked. Germline V gene lookup returns CDR1 SEHNR and CDR2 FQNEAQ (reference sequence). The CDR3 consists of 14 residues.

The V gene is TRBV18, the J gene TRBJ2-6. Germline CDR1 is KGHSH and CDR2 is LQKENI. This CDR3 comprises 16 residues. The chain's CDR3 is CASSSLGISGANVLTF.

The CDR3 region is CASSVGPTSPYF. The V and J genes are TRBV9 and TRBJ2-3; TCRdb outputs TRBD2, but without DNA this stays unchecked. The CDR3 covers 12 residues. The germline gives CDR1 SGDLS, CDR2 YYNGEE. Using reference TRBV9 and TRBJ2-3 for the parts outside the CDR3, the full variable domain is DSGVTQTPKHLITATGQRVTLRCSPRSGDLSVYWYQQSLDQGLQFLIQYYNGEERAKGNILERFSAQQFPDLHSELNLSSLELGDSALYFCASSVGPTSPYFGPGTRLTVL.

The V call is TRBV7-2, the J call TRBJ2-5; TCRdb lists TRBD1, though no DNA is available to test this call. Germline V gene data show CDR1 as SGHTA and CDR2 as FQGNSA. The CDR3 spans 15 residues. CDR3 sequence reads: CASSLHAGQGKTQYF. Filled out from reference TRBV7-2 and TRBJ2-5, the complete variable domain reads GAGVSQSPSNKVTEKGKDVELRCDPISGHTALYWYRQSLGQGLEFLIYFQGNSAPDKSGLPSDRFSAERTGGSVSTLTIQRTQQEDSAVYLCASSLHAGQGKTQYFGPGTRLLVL.

The chain employs TRBV29-1 and TRBJ2-1; TCRdb reports TRBD2, a call that lacks DNA to check it against. This CDR3 has 12 amino acids. CDR1 is SQVTM and CDR2 is ANQGSEA in the germline V gene. The CDR3 protein is CSVSGLVSVQFF.

V gene TRBV6-1 combines with J gene TRBJ2-5; TCRdb's D call of TRBD2 is untestable without DNA. This CDR3 has 15 amino acids. From germline, CDR1 is MNHNS and CDR2 SASEGT. The CDR3: CASRPGLKYQETQYF.